These 3 T cell receptor beta chains were all obtained from the same sample, sequenced in a study of beta chain features in type 1 diabetes. General study results and limits: Among patients with Type 1 diabetes, TCRB CDR3s were moderately but significantly shorter in every one of the four CD4+ subsets.

Reverse transcription of all isolated RNA meant that expressed TCRB transcripts were sequenced. Produced via immunoSEQ multiplex PCR; TCRdb's table is partial and in-frame only. This sample carries around 710,000 clones, approximately 13% of them seen once, and the ten largest clones take 0.095% to 0.15%. Their specific antigens are unknown. Sequencing was performed on naive CD4+ T cells from blood. These receptors came from a man younger than 45 with type 1 diabetes.

The V gene is TRBV7-8, the J gene TRBJ2-2, with 8 bases matching TRBD1. The trim removed 2 bases at V and 7 bases at J, leaving 6 bases unmatched. CDR3 length: 15 amino acids. CDR1 SGHVS and CDR2 FQNEAQ come from the germline V gene. The CDR3 nucleotides read TGTGCCAGCAGCTTAAGGACAGGGTTTAGCGGGGAGCTGTTTTTT. Translating gives CASSLRTGFSGELFF.

This sequence joins TRBV9 and TRBJ1-2; a weak D match, TRBD1 (5 bases). The CDR3 totals 15 residues. The ends were cut back, 4 bases at V and 4 bases at J, with 17 bases in the middle. CDR1 and CDR2 (germline): SGDLS, YYNGEE. The CDR3 DNA follows: TGTGCCAGCAGCCCAGTGGGAGGGGACGTCTATGGCTACACCTTC. It is translated as CASSPVGGDVYGYTF.

The CDR3 sequence is CASSQGQIYGYTF. CDR3 DNA: TGTGCCAGCAGCCAGGGGCAAATCTATGGCTACACCTTC. V usage is TRBV5-4 and J usage is TRBJ1-2; D possibly corresponds to TRBD1 (6 bases). This CDR3 spans 13 amino acids. Between the trimmed V and J ends, which lost 4 bases and 4 bases, there was a span of 11 bases. Germline V gene data show CDR1 as SGHNT and CDR2 as YYREEE (reference sequence).